A single sample gave rise to the 23 T cell receptor beta chains below, sequenced in a study of T cell responses to AZD1222 COVID-19 vaccine. The method was immunoSEQ multiplex PCR; TCRdb's version includes in-frame clones alone and lacks a portion of them. The sample has 110,000 to 150,000 clones, roughly 85% seen once. Sequencing was performed on peripheral blood, taken on day 0 of AZD1222 vaccination. These receptors came from an adult in good health.

The chain joins TRBV4-1 to TRBJ1-5; D gene ambiguous. Germline CDR1 reads MGHRA; CDR2 reads YSYEKL. CDR3 length: 14 residues. The ends were cut back, 3 bases at V and 0 bases at J, with 6 bases in the middle. The CDR3 sequence is CASSQEYSNQPQHF. CDR3 sequence (DNA): TGCGCCAGCAGCCAGGAGTATAGCAATCAGCCCCAGCATTTT.

This chain joins TRBV11-2 and TRBJ2-3; 7 nucleotides agree with TRBD2. There are 13 residues in the CDR3. The germline V gene encodes CDR1 SGHAT and CDR2 FQNNGV. Germline trimming cut 5 bases from V and 7 bases from J; bases unmatched to any gene: 6. The DNA for the CDR3 is TGTGCCAGCAGCGCCGGACTAGTTAATACGCAGTATTTT. This translates into CASSAGLVNTQYF. Based on the CDR3 plus reference TRBV11-2 and TRBJ2-3, the full variable domain is EAGVAQSPRYKIIEKRQSVAFWCNPISGHATLYWYQQILGQGPKLLIQFQNNGVVDDSQLPKDRFSAERLKGVDSTLKIQPAKLEDSAVYLCASSAGLVNTQYFGPGTRLTVL.

The J gene is TRBJ1-4, the V gene TRBV6-5, with no clear D. Deletions cut 5 bases from V and 0 bases from J, with 7 bases between. CDR1 is MNHEY and CDR2 is SVGAGI in the germline V gene. The length of the CDR3 is 14 residues. The CDR3 reads CASSNGATNEKLFF. The CDR3 nucleotides are TGTGCCAGCAGTAACGGTGCAACTAATGAAAAACTGTTTTTT.

The V call is TRBV30, the J call TRBJ1-2; 8 bases fit TRBD1. The V segment lost 3 bases and the J segment 4 bases; nucleotides outside the gene matches: 7. The CDR3 runs to 14 residues. CDR1 and CDR2 from the germline V gene are GTSNPN and SVGIG (reference sequence). The CDR3 protein is CAWRDRGIGYGYTF. The CDR3 DNA follows: TGTGCCTGGAGAGACAGGGGTATTGGCTATGGCTACACCTTC.

The rearrangement joins TRBV9 to TRBJ2-2; D uncertain. V lost 3 bases to trimming and J lost 1 base, with 4 bases between them. This CDR3 has 13 amino acids. Germline loops: CDR1 SGDLS, CDR2 YYNGEE. The CDR3 DNA reads as TGTGCCAGCAGCGAGCTGAACACCGGGGAGCTGTTTTTT. It is translated as CASSELNTGELFF.

The chain links TRBV5-6 to TRBJ1-2; D is unclear. Between the trimmed V and J ends, which lost 5 bases and 7 bases, there was a span of 9 bases. The CDR3 totals 11 residues. The germline V gene has CDR1 SGHDT and CDR2 YYEEEE. The CDR3 protein is CASSSRGGYTF. The CDR3 DNA follows: TGTGCCAGCAGTTCCCGGGGTGGCTACACCTTC.

The chain couples TRBV2 to TRBJ2-7; 8 nucleotides align to TRBD2. V dropped 0 bases and J dropped 0; count of bases not matched to a gene: 7. The CDR3 length is 17 residues. Germline V lookup: CDR1 SNHLY, CDR2 FYNNEI. DNA for the CDR3: TGTGCCAGCAGTGAAGCGAAAGCGGGGGACCCCTCCTACGAGCAGTACTTC. It specifies CASSEAKAGDPSYEQYF.

The CDR3 region is CASSGGARIAYEQYF. Here the CDR3 DNA reads TGTGCCAGTAGTGGGGGTGCGCGTATTGCCTACGAGCAGTACTTC. The chain joins TRBV19 to TRBJ2-7; TRBD1 or TRBD2 may be the D gene (5 bases each). The CDR3 is 15 residues long. Germline V gene data show CDR1 as LNHDA and CDR2 as SQIVND (reference sequence). Trimming left V 5 bases short and J 2 bases short, with 16 bases between. Full variable domain (outside the CDR3, taken from reference TRBV19 and TRBJ2-7): DGGITQSPKYLFRKEGQNVTLSCEQNLNHDAMYWYRQDPGQGLRLIYYSQIVNDFQKGDIAEGYSVSREKKESFPLTVTSAQKNPTAFYLCASSGGARIAYEQYFGPGTRLTVT.

The chain is built from TRBV19 and TRBJ2-3; TRBD2 might be the D (7 bases). Trimming removed 9 bases at V and 4 bases at J, with 20 bases between. CDR1 LNHDA and CDR2 SQIVND come from the germline V gene (reference sequence). The CDR3 consists of 15 residues. Here the CDR3 DNA reads TGTGCCAGCACAACCGCCGGGGGGCGGGCAGATACGCAGTATTTT. Its translation is CASTTAGGRADTQYF.

The chain is built from TRBV29-1 and TRBJ2-1; TRBD2 matches at 13 bases. CDR1 is SQVTM, CDR2 ANQGSEA, per germline. With 4 bases clipped from V and 3 bases from J, the junction kept 9 bases outside the gene matches. This CDR3 has 17 residues. CDR3: CSVAGTSGNPLYNEQFF. CDR3 DNA sequence: TGCAGCGTTGCGGGGACTAGCGGGAACCCCCTCTACAATGAGCAGTTCTTC.

The V call is TRBV2, the J call TRBJ1-1; D is unclear. The CDR3 contains 13 residues. Deletions cut 2 bases from V and 2 bases from J, with 6 bases between. Looked up from germline, CDR1 is SNHLY and CDR2 is FYNNEI. The CDR3 sequence: CASSEQQNTEAFF. Written as DNA, the CDR3 is TGTGCCAGCAGTGAACAACAAAACACTGAAGCTTTCTTT.

The chain recombines TRBV5-1 with TRBJ2-3, with a weak D call TRBD2 (6 bases). The CDR3 is 14 residues long. V was trimmed by 2 bases and J by 2 bases, leaving 9 bases between them. Germline CDR1 is SGHRS and CDR2 is YFSETQ. DNA for the CDR3: TGCGCCAGCAGCTTCCCGGGGGTCACAGATACGCAGTATTTT. Translation: CASSFPGVTDTQYF. Based on the CDR3 plus reference TRBV5-1 and TRBJ2-3, the full variable domain is KAGVTQTPRYLIKTRGQQVTLSCSPISGHRSVSWYQQTPGQGLQFLFEYFSETQRNKGNFPGRFSGRQFSNSRSEMNVSTLELGDSALYLCASSFPGVTDTQYFGPGTRLTVL.

The chain recombines TRBV14 with TRBJ1-2; D unresolved. Germline CDR1 is SGHDN and CDR2 is FVKESK. The V end was cut by 0 bases, the J end by 7 bases, with 9 bases between. The CDR3 loop spans 13 amino acids. The CDR3 here is CASSQDLSSGYTF. The CDR3 coding sequence is TGTGCCAGCAGCCAAGATTTAAGCTCTGGCTACACCTTC.

The chain combines TRBV6-6 with TRBJ1-2; weak D call: TRBD1 (5 bases). Trimming cost V 2 bases and J 6 bases, with 10 bases left between them. Germline CDR1 is MNHNY and CDR2 is SVGAGI (reference sequence). The CDR3 extends over 13 amino acids. CDR3 sequence reads: CASSYLEGDGYTF. CDR3 nucleotide sequence: TGTGCCAGCAGTTACCTCGAAGGGGATGGCTACACCTTC.

The chain uses TRBV28 and TRBJ1-5; 7 bases align to TRBD1. Per germline, CDR1 MDHEN and CDR2 SYDVKM. The CDR3 contains 13 residues. The V gene end was trimmed by 6 bases and the J gene end by 5 bases; junction bases not matched to a gene: 4. CDR3 loop: CASRPDRDQPQHF. DNA of the CDR3: TGTGCCAGCAGACCTGACAGGGATCAGCCCCAGCATTTT.

This clone was seen once. Because the CDR3's place on the DNA is in doubt, the DNA is left out and the CDR3 is given as listed by TCRdb. The V call is TRBV1, the J call TRBJ2-3; the table's D call, TRBD2, has no DNA check behind it. TRBV1 is reported as a pseudogene. The CDR3 has 20 residues if both end residues are counted. CDR3 residues: CPFPLHQQPRGGSYTDTQYF.

The V and J genes are TRBV5-1 and TRBJ1-4, with D hard to call. Germline lookup yields CDR1 SGHRS and CDR2 YFSETQ. This CDR3 contains 15 residues. Trimming shortened V by 2 bases and J by 6 bases, and 14 bases separated the two germline ends. The CDR3 DNA reads as TGCGCCAGCAGCTTTGAGGGTTCGGTCGATGAAAAACTGTTTTTT. Translating it yields CASSFEGSVDEKLFF.

The CDR3 coding sequence is TGTGCCAGCAGTTTGGCAGGGCCTTTCTACGAGCAGTACTTC. Amino acid sequence: CASSLAGPFYEQYF. The chain has TRBV27 and TRBJ2-7, with a possible D match to TRBD1 (5 bases). Per germline, CDR1 MNHEY and CDR2 SMNVEV (reference sequence). Trimming pared 3 bases from V and 3 bases from J, leaving 12 bases between. The CDR3 has 14 amino acids.

The rearrangement links TRBV25-1 to TRBJ1-6; D is perhaps TRBD1 (5 bases). The germline V gene has CDR1 MGHDK and CDR2 SYGVNS. Trimming removed 4 bases at V and 6 bases at J, with 7 bases between. This CDR3 is built from 13 residues. CDR3 loop: CASSVTVNSPLHF. The CDR3 DNA sequence: TGTGCCAGCAGTGTGACAGTTAATTCACCCCTCCACTTT.

The chain employs TRBV27 and TRBJ1-6; 11 nucleotides agree with TRBD1. This CDR3 has 18 amino acids. Germline-derived CDR1 and CDR2 are MNHEY and SMNVEV (reference sequence). The trim removed 7 bases at V and 2 bases at J, leaving 10 bases unmatched. The CDR3 nucleotides read TGTGCCAGCACCCTCGTGAGGGGACAGGGGGCCTATAATTCACCCCTCCACTTT. This encodes CASTLVRGQGAYNSPLHF.

The V call is TRBV6-5, the J call TRBJ1-4; D remains ambiguous. Germline assignment: CDR1 MNHEY and CDR2 SVGAGI. With 10 bases removed from V and 8 bases from J, the gap between germline ends came to 20 bases. The CDR3 is 14 residues long. The CDR3 region is CATYHGVREEKLFF. The CDR3 DNA reads TGTGCCACCTACCACGGCGTCCGTGAGGAAAAACTGTTTTTT.

V usage is TRBV7-2 and J usage is TRBJ1-5, with D hard to call. V was trimmed by 2 bases and J by 8 bases, leaving 19 bases between them. This CDR3 has 16 amino acids. Per germline, CDR1 SGHTA and CDR2 FQGNSA. The CDR3 DNA follows: TGTGCCAGCAGCTTAATCCCGGAGGGCCTTAATGAGCCCCAGCATTTT. It codes for CASSLIPEGLNEPQHF.

J is TRBJ2-5 and V is TRBV18; D unclear. The V gene's germline CDR1 is KGHSH and CDR2 LQKENI. Trimming pared 4 bases from V and 2 bases from J, leaving 2 bases between. This CDR3 comprises 11 residues. CDR3 residues: CASSQQETQYF. The CDR3 region has the DNA TGTGCCAGCTCACAGCAAGAGACCCAGTACTTC.